These 32 T cell receptor beta chains were sequenced from one sample in a study of T-cell memory formation after mild COVID-19. MiXCR, run by TCRdb on the 5' RACE reads, gives a single entry per CDR3 protein. The sample includes around 200,000 distinct CDR3 sequences, about a fifth of them seen just once. Sequencing was done on a sample of PBMCs or a T cell subset sorted from them (not recorded which). All receptors derive from an adult woman who had mild COVID-19 (a few samples of this study predate the infection). Cell type and time point are not known.

At least ten counts were recorded for this clonotype. The rearrangement joins TRBV6-2 or TRBV6-3 to TRBJ2-3; 8 nucleotides match TRBD1. The germline gives CDR1 MNHEY, CDR2 SVGEGT. V shed 2 bases, J shed 4 bases, and the junction held 2 bases outside the gene matches. This CDR3 is built from 14 residues. The CDR3 nucleotides are TGTGCCAGCAGTTACGGACAGGGTGCAGATACGCAGTATTTT. Translation gives CASSYGQGADTQYF.

The J gene is TRBJ1-1, the V gene TRBV3-1; the D gene is possibly TRBD1 (6 bases). Germline V gives CDR1 LGHDT, CDR2 YNNKEL (reference sequence). This CDR3 is built from 15 residues. The V and J ends lost 1 base and 3 bases respectively, with 12 bases between them. The CDR3 spells CASSQGWGADTEAFF. The CDR3 bases are TGTGCCAGCAGCCAAGGGTGGGGGGCGGACACTGAAGCTTTCTTT.

This rearrangement joins TRBV7-9 to TRBJ2-4; possibly TRBD1 for D (6 bases). Germline CDR1 is SEHNR and CDR2 is FQNEAQ (reference sequence). V was shortened by 3 bases and J by 0 bases, with 12 bases between the two germline ends. The CDR3 is 16 residues long. CDR3 sequence (DNA): TGTGCCAGCAGCTTTAGGACAGAGATAGCCAAAAACATTCAGTACTTC. It is translated as CASSFRTEIAKNIQYF.

This clonotype was detected a few times. Compared with germline, one end of the junction differs, possibly owing to a read error. CDR3 sequence: CASTTGPYNEQFF. In DNA, the CDR3 is TGTGCGAGCACGACAGGCCCCTACAATGAGCAGTTCTTC. The rearrangement uses TRBV27 and TRBJ2-1, with a possible D match to TRBD1 (6 bases). Germline assignment: CDR1 MNHEY and CDR2 SMNVEV (reference sequence). The CDR3 totals 13 residues.

This clonotype showed up just a few times. The chain couples TRBV5-1 to TRBJ1-1; D not resolved. Trimming stripped 1 base from V and 0 bases from J, with 13 bases between. The CDR3 totals 16 residues. Germline lookup yields CDR1 SGHRS and CDR2 YFSETQ. CDR3 protein: CASSLRFPGLNTEAFF. CDR3 DNA: TGCGCCAGCAGCTTGAGATTCCCGGGTCTGAACACTGAAGCTTTCTTT.

The table lists this clonotype with a few counts. The chain links TRBV4-1 to TRBJ1-2, with 9 bases that match TRBD1. The CDR3 runs to 17 residues. V was pared by 4 bases and J by 3 bases, with 12 bases of the junction left unmatched. CDR1 and CDR2 (germline): MGHRA, YSYEKL. CDR3 in amino acids: CASSPDPGQGRDYGYTF. As DNA, the CDR3 is TGCGCCAGCAGCCCAGACCCGGGACAGGGACGAGACTATGGCTACACCTTC.

This clonotype was detected only a few times. The gene calls are TRBV6-5 and TRBJ1-1; the D is unclear. Germline-derived CDR1 and CDR2 are MNHEY and SVGAGI. With 11 bases removed from V and 1 base from J, the gap between germline ends came to 14 bases. CDR3 length equals 13 residues. Here the CDR3 DNA reads TGTGCCGCCCGGCGGCAGGAGAACACTGAAGCTTTCTTT. This sequence encodes CAARRQENTEAFF.

The rearrangement joins TRBV6-2 or TRBV6-3 to TRBJ2-7; D is possibly TRBD2 (6 bases). Germline assignment: CDR1 MNHEY and CDR2 SVGEGT. CDR3 length: 16 amino acids. The V end lost 2 bases, the J end lost 7 bases, and 21 bases lay between the germline ends. The CDR3 DNA reads TGTGCCAGCAGTTACCCGGTAGCGGCTAAAGGAGGGGAGCAGTACTTC. As protein: CASSYPVAAKGGEQYF.

This clonotype has only a few counts. V gene TRBV7-2 combines with J gene TRBJ2-1, with no clear D. The germline V gene has CDR1 SGHTA and CDR2 FQGNSA. V shed 4 bases and J shed 0 bases, with 10 bases lying between them. The CDR3 has 15 amino acids. The CDR3 sequence: CASSSPWGSYNEQFF. The CDR3, as DNA: TGTGCCAGCAGCTCCCCGTGGGGCTCCTACAATGAGCAGTTCTTC.

This clonotype was observed a handful of times. The CDR3 coding sequence is TGTGCCAGCGGGGGCTTTGGAGGCTCGAACACTGAAGCTTTCTTT. It is translated as CASGGFGGSNTEAFF. V is TRBV7-8 and J is TRBJ1-1, with TRBD1 as a possible D gene (6 bases). The CDR3 is 15 amino acids. Germline CDR1 SGHVS, CDR2 FQNEAQ. The V gene lost 8 bases and the J gene lost 1 base, with 17 bases spanning the gap.

This clonotype was detected only a few times. J is TRBJ1-3 and V is TRBV6-2 or TRBV6-3; no firm D call. Germline V gene lookup returns CDR1 MNHEY and CDR2 SVGEGT. The CDR3 length is 16 residues. The V end lost 8 bases, the J end lost 1 base, and 18 bases lay between the germline ends. The CDR3 sequence is CASRSVGSRSGNTIYF. CDR3 in DNA: TGTGCCAGCCGGTCGGTGGGGTCGAGATCTGGAAACACCATATATTTT.

V and J are TRBV3-1 and TRBJ2-3; 10 nucleotides agree with TRBD2. J gave up 6 bases and V 4 bases, and 10 bases lay outside the gene matches. This CDR3 region has 16 residues. Germline loops: CDR1 LGHDT, CDR2 YNNKEL (reference sequence). CDR3 loop: CASSPISGRRRDTQYF. The CDR3, as DNA: TGTGCCAGCAGCCCGATTAGCGGGAGGAGGAGGGATACGCAGTATTTT.

The chain joins TRBV7-3 to TRBJ2-5, with a possible D match to TRBD2 (5 bases). V dropped 5 bases and J dropped 3 bases, with 19 bases sitting between them. There are 16 residues in the CDR3. Per germline, CDR1 SGHTA and CDR2 FQGTGA. The CDR3, as DNA: TGTGCCAGCAGCCTCCTGGACGGGGTCTTCGAAGAGACCCAGTACTTC. Amino acids: CASSLLDGVFEETQYF. The full variable domain, completed using reference TRBV7-3 and TRBJ2-5, is GAGVSQTPSNKVTEKGKYVELRCDPISGHTALYWYRQSLGQGPEFLIYFQGTGAADDSGLPNDRFFAVRPEGSVSTLKIQRTERGDSAVYLCASSLLDGVFEETQYFGPGTRLLVL.

This clonotype occurred many times. The rearrangement links TRBV29-1 to TRBJ2-1; TRBD2 agrees at 8 bases. With 1 base clipped from V and 7 bases from J, the junction kept 3 bases outside the gene matches. CDR3 length equals 13 residues. Germline CDR1 reads SQVTM; CDR2 reads ANQGSEA. CDR3 nucleotide sequence: TGCAGCGTTGAAGGAGCGGGAGCAAATGAGCAGTTCTTC. Encoded protein: CSVEGAGANEQFF.

The V and J genes are TRBV6-5 and TRBJ1-1; the D gene is possibly TRBD1 (6 bases). Trimming took 3 bases from V and 5 from J, leaving 10 bases between them. The germline V gene encodes CDR1 MNHEY and CDR2 SVGAGI. CDR3 length equals 13 residues. The CDR3: CASSYGGLTEAFF. The CDR3, as DNA: TGTGCCAGCAGTTATGGGGGGCTGACTGAAGCTTTCTTT.

This clonotype appeared a few times. The rearrangement uses TRBV7-9 and TRBJ1-1, with 9 bases matching TRBD1. The CDR3 sequence is 17 residues long. Germline V gene lookup returns CDR1 SEHNR and CDR2 FQNEAQ (reference sequence). Trimming removed 2 bases from V and 1 base from J; junction bases left unmatched: 8. The CDR3 is CASSLTPGQGPNTEAFF. The CDR3, as DNA: TGTGCCAGCAGCTTAACACCGGGACAGGGACCGAACACTGAAGCTTTCTTT.

The chain recombines TRBV29-1 with TRBJ2-7, with TRBD2 matching over 11 bases. This CDR3 spans 14 amino acids. Germline V gene lookup returns CDR1 SQVTM and CDR2 ANQGSEA. V trimming: 6 bases; J trimming: 3 bases; junction bases outside the gene matches: 7. CDR3 DNA: TGCAGCGTGGGAACTAGCGGGAGTATCTACGAGCAGTACTTC. Translating it yields CSVGTSGSIYEQYF.

The chain is built from TRBV2 and TRBJ1-1; D is ambiguous. V dropped 2 bases and J dropped 4 bases, with 17 bases sitting between them. This CDR3 spans 16 amino acids. Germline loops: CDR1 SNHLY, CDR2 FYNNEI. CDR3 DNA: TGTGCCAGCAGTGAATCCGGACGAGATGGTGGCACTGAAGCTTTCTTT. Translation gives CASSESGRDGGTEAFF.

As concerns this clonotype: One junction end does not reproduce the germline sequence, and a read error may be involved. This chain joins TRBV15 and TRBJ1-6, with D tentatively TRBD1 (5 bases). In germline, CDR1 is LNHNV, CDR2 YYDKDF (reference sequence). The CDR3 sequence is 15 residues long. The CDR3 loop is CATSSSGTGNSPLHF. CDR3 nucleotide sequence: TGTGCCACCAGCAGCTCCGGGACGGGAAATTCACCCCTACACTTT.

J is TRBJ2-2 and V is TRBV12-3 or TRBV12-4; tentatively, D is TRBD1 (6 bases). The CDR3 is made up of 14 amino acids. Between the trimmed V and J ends, which lost 1 base and 6 bases, there was a span of 9 bases. The CDR3 loop is CASSLGRGAGELFF. In DNA form, the CDR3 reads TGTGCCAGCAGTTTAGGCAGGGGTGCCGGGGAGCTGTTTTTT.

This clonotype was found a few times. The J gene is TRBJ2-3, the V gene TRBV5-1, with 10 positions matching TRBD2. CDR3 length: 16 amino acids. CDR1 and CDR2 (germline): SGHRS, YFSETQ. The ends lost 0 bases at V and 4 bases at J; junction bases unmatched: 5. The CDR3 loop reads CASSLVLAGVSDTQYF. The CDR3 DNA sequence: TGCGCCAGCAGCTTGGTGCTAGCGGGGGTATCAGATACGCAGTATTTT.

The table lists this clonotype with a few counts. This sequence joins TRBV12-3 or TRBV12-4 and TRBJ2-3; TRBD1 might be the D (6 bases). This CDR3 region has 14 residues. With 3 bases removed from V and 3 bases from J, the gap between germline ends came to 10 bases. This CDR3 is CASSLGHGTDTQYF. The CDR3 DNA reads as TGTGCCAGCAGTTTGGGACATGGAACAGATACGCAGTATTTT.

V is TRBV4-3 and J is TRBJ1-6, with 7 bases fitting TRBD1. The V gene end was trimmed by 2 bases and the J gene end by 0 bases; junction bases not matched to a gene: 4. The CDR3 is made up of 17 amino acids. Looked up from germline, CDR1 is LGHNA and CDR2 is YSLEER. As DNA, the CDR3 is TGCGCCAGCAGCCAATGGGACAGAGACTCCTATAATTCACCCCTCCACTTT. This codes for CASSQWDRDSYNSPLHF.

The chain employs TRBV4-1 and TRBJ2-7; the D gene is possibly TRBD2 (7 bases). The CDR3 totals 16 residues. Germline CDR1 is MGHRA and CDR2 is YSYEKL. V shed 1 base and J shed 3 bases, with 16 bases lying between them. In DNA, the CDR3 is TGCGCCAGCAGCCAAGGTCAAGGGGGGGTCCTCTACGAGCAGTACTTC. Its translation: CASSQGQGGVLYEQYF.

CDR3 nucleotide sequence: TGCGCCAGCAGCCAAAAATCCGGGGATCAAGAGACCCAGTACTTC. It is translated as CASSQKSGDQETQYF. V usage is TRBV4-3 and J usage is TRBJ2-5, with D perhaps TRBD2 (5 bases). Germline CDR1 LGHNA, CDR2 YSLEER. The CDR3 has 15 amino acids. Deletions cut 2 bases from V and 2 bases from J, with 12 bases between.

In its sample, this clonotype was seen a few times. The chain links TRBV7-4 to TRBJ2-7, with 8 bases lining up with TRBD2. CDR3 length: 15 residues. The trim removed 5 bases at V and 9 bases at J, leaving 15 bases unmatched. Germline CDR1 and CDR2: SGHVT and SQSDAQ. CDR3 DNA: TGTGCCAGCAGCCCACCGGGACTAGGGGCCGGTGTGCAGTACTTC. Residues: CASSPPGLGAGVQYF.

This clonotype was detected a few times. The DNA for the CDR3 is TGCGCCAGCAGCCAAGAATCTAGAAGGGAAACTGAAGCTTTCTTT. As protein: CASSQESRRETEAFF. The rearrangement uses TRBV4-1 and TRBJ1-1; D is ambiguous. V lost 0 bases, J lost 5 bases, and 13 bases lay in between. The CDR3 covers 15 residues. Germline loops: CDR1 MGHRA, CDR2 YSYEKL.

The chain recombines TRBV5-6 with TRBJ2-7; D is uncertain. V was trimmed by 5 bases and J by 6 bases, leaving 12 bases between them. This CDR3 is built from 12 residues. The germline V gene has CDR1 SGHDT and CDR2 YYEEEE. The CDR3 nucleotides are TGTGCCAGCAGAGGCTTAGGTACCGAGCAGTACTTC. Translation gives CASRGLGTEQYF.

This clonotype has a handful of counts. The genes are TRBV6-5 and TRBJ1-6; D is possibly TRBD1 (6 bases). Germline CDR1 and CDR2: MNHEY and SVGAGI. This CDR3 contains 16 residues. Trimming left V 1 base short and J 5 bases short, with 12 bases between. CDR3 residues: CASSYFGDNDNSPLHF. The CDR3 nucleotides read TGTGCCAGCAGTTACTTTGGGGACAACGATAATTCACCCCTCCACTTT.

This clonotype was observed a handful of times. The chain links TRBV24-1 to TRBJ2-7; the D is unclear. The germline V gene encodes CDR1 KGHDR and CDR2 SFDVKD. V was shortened by 5 bases and J by 1 base, with 14 bases between the two germline ends. The CDR3 loop spans 15 amino acids. In DNA, the CDR3 is TGTGCCACCAGTGTCGCCCGGCCCTGGTCCTACGAGCAGTACTTC. It specifies CATSVARPWSYEQYF.

This clonotype was observed a few times. CDR3 nucleotide sequence: TGTGCCAGCAGTTACCCGACGGAGCCAGGGAGCTACGAGCAGTACTTC. This sequence encodes CASSYPTEPGSYEQYF. The rearrangement uses TRBV6-5 and TRBJ2-7; D is tentatively TRBD1 or TRBD2 (5 bases each). This CDR3 has 16 amino acids. Germline CDR1 and CDR2: MNHEY and SVGAGI. Trimming took 2 bases from V and 3 from J, leaving 17 bases between them.

The table lists this clonotype with a few counts. The genes are TRBV20-1 and TRBJ1-1; 8 bases line up with TRBD1. V gave up 0 bases and J gave up 7 bases; unmatched junction bases: 13. The germline V gene encodes CDR1 DFQATT and CDR2 SNEGSKA (reference sequence). The CDR3 spans 16 residues. The CDR3 region is CSARDSAWTGMVEAFF. For the CDR3, the DNA is TGCAGTGCTAGAGATTCCGCCTGGACAGGGATGGTTGAAGCTTTCTTT.